These 22 T cell receptor beta chains originate from one sample sequenced in a study of early T cells in non-severe SARS-CoV-2 infection. TCRdb reanalysed the 5' RACE reads using MiXCR and keeps one entry per CDR3 protein. This sample carries approximately 97,000 distinct CDR3 sequences, 8% to 13% of them seen once, and the ten largest clones take around 4.8%. The sample consisted of whole blood, taken at baseline. Every receptor here comes from an adult who was a healthcare worker with PCR-confirmed SARS-CoV-2 infection or an uninfected control (not recorded which).

This clonotype showed up many times. V usage is TRBV5-1 and J usage is TRBJ1-3; D might be TRBD1 (5 bases). The V and J ends lost 4 bases and 2 bases respectively, with 16 bases between them. Per the germline V gene, CDR1 is SGHRS and CDR2 is YFSETQ. The CDR3 has 16 amino acids. CDR3 residues: CASSDERQGAGNTIYF. In DNA, the CDR3 is TGCGCCAGCAGCGATGAAAGGCAGGGTGCTGGAAACACCATATATTTT.

This clonotype has ten or more counts. The gene calls are TRBV6-2 or TRBV6-3 and TRBJ2-5; no firm D call. CDR1 is MNHEY, CDR2 SVGEGT, per germline. The length of the CDR3 is 14 residues. Between the trimmed V and J ends, which lost 6 bases and 1 base, there was a span of 12 bases. The DNA for the CDR3 is TGTGCCAGCAGCTCGGCGCGGACCCAAGAGACCCAGTACTTC. Translated: CASSSARTQETQYF.

This clonotype was counted a few times. The chain has TRBV10-3 and TRBJ2-3, with 7 bases fitting TRBD2. J lost 5 bases, V lost 6 bases, and 8 bases had no gene match. The V gene's germline CDR1 is ENHRY and CDR2 SYGVKD. The CDR3 sequence is 14 residues long. The CDR3 DNA reads TGTGCCATCAGGCGGGACTATTCGGGAGATACGCAGTATTTT. This codes for CAIRRDYSGDTQYF.

In its sample, this clonotype was seen many times. CDR3 coding DNA: TGTGCCAGTAGTCCCGGGACTAGCGGGAGGTCTAAGCAGTACTTC. It encodes CASSPGTSGRSKQYF. The rearrangement joins TRBV19 to TRBJ2-7, with TRBD2 matching 15 bases. The V gene end was trimmed by 5 bases and the J gene end by 8 bases; junction bases not matched to a gene: 7. Per the germline V gene, CDR1 is LNHDA and CDR2 is SQIVND (reference sequence). The CDR3 consists of 15 residues.

This clonotype was picked up a small number of times. This rearrangement joins TRBV6-5 to TRBJ2-4; 7 bases align to TRBD1. Losses at the gene ends were 4 bases for V and 3 bases for J; bases not matched to a gene: 18. The V gene's germline CDR1 is MNHEY and CDR2 SVGAGI. The CDR3 loop spans 19 amino acids. This CDR3 reads CASSSGSSTGNSGKNIQYF. The DNA of the CDR3 is TGTGCCAGCAGTTCCGGATCATCGACAGGGAATAGTGGCAAAAACATTCAGTACTTC.

The chain couples TRBV23-1 to TRBJ2-7; either TRBD1 or TRBD2 may fit D (5 bases each). TRBV23-1 is an ORF, with its function uncertain. Trimming shortened V by 6 bases and J by 2 bases, and 11 bases separated the two germline ends. CDR3 size: 13 residues. In DNA form, the CDR3 reads TGCGCCAGCAGAGAAGAGGGGCCCTACGAGCAGTACTTC. Encoded protein: CASREEGPYEQYF.

This clonotype has at least ten counts. The V call is TRBV10-1, the J call TRBJ2-1, with no clear D. CDR3 length: 11 residues. The V and J ends lost 3 bases and 8 bases respectively, with 5 bases between them. CDR1 WNHNN and CDR2 SYGVQD come from the germline V gene (reference sequence). CDR3 residues: CASSDPYEQFF. The CDR3 DNA is TGCGCCAGCAGTGATCCGTATGAGCAGTTCTTC.

Ten or more counts support this clonotype. The chain is built from TRBV20-1 and TRBJ2-5; D may be TRBD1 (6 bases). V lost 5 bases, J lost 5 bases, and 12 bases lay in between. The CDR3 has 12 amino acids. Germline V gene sequence: CDR1 DFQATT, CDR2 SNEGSKA (reference sequence). DNA for the CDR3: TGCAGTGCTCAGGGGCCGGAGGAGACCCAGTACTTC. It encodes CSAQGPEETQYF.

The chain joins TRBV19 to TRBJ2-3; D may be TRBD2 (5 bases). V lost 1 base and J lost 1, with 12 bases in between. Germline values: CDR1 LNHDA, CDR2 SQIVND (reference sequence). The CDR3 length is 16 residues. CDR3 nucleotide sequence: TGTGCCAGTAGTATAGTGGGCGCGAGGGGCACAGATACGCAGTATTTT. It specifies CASSIVGARGTDTQYF.

This clonotype showed up many times. CDR3 in amino acids: CASSPEAREIYEQYF. Written as DNA, the CDR3 is TGTGCCAGCTCACCGGAGGCCCGGGAAATATACGAGCAGTACTTC. The V call is TRBV18, the J call TRBJ2-7; a weak D match, TRBD2 (5 bases). There are 15 residues in the CDR3. From germline, CDR1 is KGHSH and CDR2 LQKENI. V lost 3 bases, J lost 4 bases, and 16 bases lay in between.

This chain connects TRBV6-2 or TRBV6-3 to TRBJ2-3; 8 nucleotides agree with TRBD2. The CDR3 sequence is 22 residues long. The germline gives CDR1 MNHEY, CDR2 SVGEGT. V shed 0 bases, J shed 0 bases, and the junction held 20 bases outside the gene matches. The chain's CDR3 is CASSYSVREAILSPTSTDTQYF. Here the CDR3 DNA reads TGTGCCAGCAGTTACTCCGTGCGGGAGGCCATCTTATCCCCGACTAGCACAGATACGCAGTATTTT.

The V gene is TRBV29-1, the J gene TRBJ2-7, with a possible D match to TRBD1 (6 bases). The germline gives CDR1 SQVTM, CDR2 ANQGSEA. CDR3 length: 12 amino acids. V dropped 3 bases and J dropped 6 bases, with 12 bases sitting between them. This CDR3 reads CSVDVGGSEQYF. CDR3 sequence (DNA): TGCAGCGTTGACGTTGGGGGCAGCGAGCAGTACTTC.

This clonotype was seen a handful of times. The chain is built from TRBV5-1 and TRBJ2-1; D is unresolved. The CDR3 length is 15 residues. Germline CDR1 and CDR2: SGHRS and YFSETQ. Trimming left V 3 bases short and J 0 bases short, with 10 bases between. CDR3 nucleotides: TGCGCCAGCAGCTATGACGTGAGCTCCTACAATGAGCAGTTCTTC. It is translated as CASSYDVSSYNEQFF.

This clonotype has a count of ten or more. The chain combines TRBV6-1 with TRBJ2-1; D is unclear. The V and J ends lost 5 bases and 8 bases respectively, with 10 bases between them. The germline V gene has CDR1 MNHNS and CDR2 SASEGT. This CDR3 is 12 amino acids long. The DNA of the CDR3 is TGTGCCAGCAGTTACGACGGCCATGAGCAGTTCTTC. Its protein is CASSYDGHEQFF.

This chain connects TRBV19 to TRBJ1-1, with D unresolved. The V end lost 4 bases, the J end lost 0 bases, and 18 bases lay between the germline ends. There are 17 residues in the CDR3. CDR1 and CDR2 from the germline V gene are LNHDA and SQIVND (reference sequence). Written as DNA, the CDR3 is TGTGCCAGTAGTACCCACCGAATAGACCTTATGAACACTGAAGCTTTCTTT. Amino acid sequence: CASSTHRIDLMNTEAFF. The variable domain in full, completed from reference TRBV19 and TRBJ1-1, reads DGGITQSPKYLFRKEGQNVTLSCEQNLNHDAMYWYRQDPGQGLRLIYYSQIVNDFQKGDIAEGYSVSREKKESFPLTVTSAQKNPTAFYLCASSTHRIDLMNTEAFFGQGTRLTVV.

This clonotype was observed a handful of times. This chain links TRBV6-2 or TRBV6-3 with TRBJ2-3; D may correspond to TRBD1 or TRBD2 (5 bases each). This CDR3 contains 13 residues. Germline CDR1 and CDR2: MNHEY and SVGEGT. Trimming took off 10 bases at V and 4 bases at J, with 15 bases between the two ends. CDR3 residues: CATDGPGPDTQYF. The CDR3 bases are TGTGCCACCGACGGTCCGGGACCAGATACGCAGTATTTT.

This rearrangement joins TRBV29-1 to TRBJ1-2, with D maybe TRBD1 (5 bases). Germline CDR1 reads SQVTM; CDR2 reads ANQGSEA. This CDR3 is 12 amino acids long. Trimming took off 5 bases at V and 2 bases at J, with 9 bases between the two ends. This CDR3 is CSVTRDNYGYTF. The CDR3, as DNA: TGCAGCGTTACCCGGGACAACTATGGCTACACCTTC.

This clonotype turned up a few times. J is TRBJ1-5 and V is TRBV7-2, with 7 positions matching TRBD1. Trimming cost V 0 bases and J 3 bases; bases outside gene matches: 2. The CDR3 runs to 15 residues. Germline CDR1 SGHTA, CDR2 FQGNSA. CDR3 DNA sequence: TGTGCCAGCAGCTTAGCAGGGGGCAACAATCAGCCCCAGCATTTT. Translating gives CASSLAGGNNQPQHF.

Only a few counts were recorded for this clonotype. The J gene is TRBJ1-2, the V gene TRBV11-2; D is unclear. CDR1 is SGHAT, CDR2 FQNNGV, per germline. V shed 4 bases and J shed 3 bases, with 9 bases lying between them. The CDR3 length is 13 residues. In nucleotides, the CDR3 is TGTGCCAGCAGCTCCGGACCGGACTATGGCTACACCTTC. Protein: CASSSGPDYGYTF.

This clonotype showed up many times. CDR3 nucleotides: TGTGCCAGCTCACCCCAGGGTTCCTACGAGCAGTACTTC. It translates to CASSPQGSYEQYF. The V and J genes are TRBV18 and TRBJ2-7, with D possibly TRBD1 on 5 matching bases. The CDR3 runs to 13 residues. V lost 3 bases to trimming and J lost 1 base, with 7 bases between them. Germline V gene data show CDR1 as KGHSH and CDR2 as LQKENI. Full variable domain (missing parts from reference TRBV18 and TRBJ2-7): NAGVMQNPRHLVRRRGQEARLRCSPMKGHSHVYWYRQLPEEGLKFMVYLQKENIIDESGMPKERFSAEFPKEGPSILRIQQVVRGDSAAYFCASSPQGSYEQYFGPGTRLTVT.

This rearrangement joins TRBV11-2 to TRBJ1-6; D remains ambiguous. CDR3 length: 17 amino acids. Germline loops: CDR1 SGHAT, CDR2 FQNNGV. V was shortened by 0 bases and J by 6 bases, with 15 bases between the two germline ends. CDR3 residues: CASSLDRLSAINSPLHF. In DNA form, the CDR3 reads TGTGCCAGCAGCTTAGATCGTCTGTCGGCAATTAATTCACCCCTCCACTTT.

The genes are TRBV30 and TRBJ1-1; the D gene is possibly TRBD1 (6 bases). The CDR3 covers 11 residues. The ends were cut back, 3 bases at V and 5 bases at J, with 7 bases in the middle. Per the germline V gene, CDR1 is GTSNPN and CDR2 is SVGIG (reference sequence). Here the CDR3 DNA reads TGTGCCTGGAGAAGGGGGACTGAAGCTTTCTTT. The encoded protein is CAWRRGTEAFF.